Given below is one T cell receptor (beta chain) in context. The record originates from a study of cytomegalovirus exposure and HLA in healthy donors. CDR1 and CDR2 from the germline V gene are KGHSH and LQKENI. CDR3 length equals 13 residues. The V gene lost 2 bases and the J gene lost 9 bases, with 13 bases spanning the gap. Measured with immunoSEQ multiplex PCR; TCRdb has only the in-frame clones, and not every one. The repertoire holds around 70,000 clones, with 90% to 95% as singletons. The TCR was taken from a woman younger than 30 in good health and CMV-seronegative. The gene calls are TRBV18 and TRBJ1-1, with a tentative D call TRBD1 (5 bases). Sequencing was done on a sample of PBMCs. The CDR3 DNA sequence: TGTGCCAGCTCACCAGGGGCGCAGGGAAAAGCTTTCTTT. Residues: CASSPGAQGKAFF.